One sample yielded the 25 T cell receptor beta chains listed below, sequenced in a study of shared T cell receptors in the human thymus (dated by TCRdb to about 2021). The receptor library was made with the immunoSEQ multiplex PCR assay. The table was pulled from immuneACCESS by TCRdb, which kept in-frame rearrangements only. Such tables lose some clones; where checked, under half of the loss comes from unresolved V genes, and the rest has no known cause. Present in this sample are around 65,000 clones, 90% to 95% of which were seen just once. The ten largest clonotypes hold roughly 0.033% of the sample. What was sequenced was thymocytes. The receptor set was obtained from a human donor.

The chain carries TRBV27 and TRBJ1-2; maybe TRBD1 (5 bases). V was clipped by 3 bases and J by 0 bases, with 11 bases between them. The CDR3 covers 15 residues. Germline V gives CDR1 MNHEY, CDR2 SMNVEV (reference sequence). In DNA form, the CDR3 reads TGTGCCAGCAGTTTTCGGGGGAAAGCTAACTATGGCTACACCTTC. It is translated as CASSFRGKANYGYTF.

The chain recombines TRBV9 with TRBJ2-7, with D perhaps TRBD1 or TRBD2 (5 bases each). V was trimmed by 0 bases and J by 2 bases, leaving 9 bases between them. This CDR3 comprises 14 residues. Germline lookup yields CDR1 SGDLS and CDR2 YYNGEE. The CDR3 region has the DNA TGTGCCAGCAGCGTAGCCAGGGAGACCTACGAGCAGTACTTC. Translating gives CASSVARETYEQYF.

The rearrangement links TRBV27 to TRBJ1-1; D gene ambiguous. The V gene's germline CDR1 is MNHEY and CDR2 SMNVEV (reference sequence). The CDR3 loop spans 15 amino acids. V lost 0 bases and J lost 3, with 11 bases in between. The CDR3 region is CASSLSMGADTEAFF. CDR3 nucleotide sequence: TGTGCCAGCAGTTTATCGATGGGAGCAGACACTGAAGCTTTCTTT.

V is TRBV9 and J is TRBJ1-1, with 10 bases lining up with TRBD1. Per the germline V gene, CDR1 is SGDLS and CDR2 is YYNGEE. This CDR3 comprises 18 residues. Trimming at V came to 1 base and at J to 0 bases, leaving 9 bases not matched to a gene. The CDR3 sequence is CASSVTGTGARMNTEAFF. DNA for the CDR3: TGTGCCAGCAGCGTAACCGGGACAGGGGCGAGGATGAACACTGAAGCTTTCTTT.

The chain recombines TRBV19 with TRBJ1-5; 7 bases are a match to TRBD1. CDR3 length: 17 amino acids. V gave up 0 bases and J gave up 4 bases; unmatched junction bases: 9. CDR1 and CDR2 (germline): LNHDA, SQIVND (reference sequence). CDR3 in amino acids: CASSIDLSRDRNQPQHF. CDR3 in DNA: TGTGCCAGTAGTATAGACCTCTCCCGGGACAGAAATCAGCCCCAGCATTTT. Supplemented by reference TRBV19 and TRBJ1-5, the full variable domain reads DGGITQSPKYLFRKEGQNVTLSCEQNLNHDAMYWYRQDPGQGLRLIYYSQIVNDFQKGDIAEGYSVSREKKESFPLTVTSAQKNPTAFYLCASSIDLSRDRNQPQHFGDGTRLSIL.

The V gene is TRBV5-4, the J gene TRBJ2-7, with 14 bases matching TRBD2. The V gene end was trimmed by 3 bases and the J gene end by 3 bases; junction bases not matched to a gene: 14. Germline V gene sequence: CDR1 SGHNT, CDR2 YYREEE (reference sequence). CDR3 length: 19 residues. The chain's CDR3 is CASSWSVGLAGGYRYEQYF. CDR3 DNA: TGTGCCAGCAGCTGGTCGGTCGGACTAGCGGGGGGATACCGCTACGAGCAGTACTTC.

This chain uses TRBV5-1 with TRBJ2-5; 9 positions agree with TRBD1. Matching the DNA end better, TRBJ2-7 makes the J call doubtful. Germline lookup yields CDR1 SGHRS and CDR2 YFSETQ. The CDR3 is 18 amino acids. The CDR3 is CASSPGTGYEGVTYEQYF. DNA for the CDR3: TGCGCCAGCAGCCCCGGGACAGGGTATGAAGGGGTTACCTACGAGCAGTACTTC.

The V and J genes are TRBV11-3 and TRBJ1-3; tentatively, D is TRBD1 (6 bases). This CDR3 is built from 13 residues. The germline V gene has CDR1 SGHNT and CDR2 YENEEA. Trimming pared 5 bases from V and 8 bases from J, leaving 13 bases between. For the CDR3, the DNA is TGTGCCAGCAGCGCAAACCCAGGGGACACCATATATTTT. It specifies CASSANPGDTIYF. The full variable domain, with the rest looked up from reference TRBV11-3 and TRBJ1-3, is EAGVVQSPRYKIIEKKQPVAFWCNPISGHNTLYWYLQNLGQGPELLIRYENEEAVDDSQLPKDRFSAERLKGVDSTLKIQPAELGDSAVYLCASSANPGDTIYFGEGSWLTVV.

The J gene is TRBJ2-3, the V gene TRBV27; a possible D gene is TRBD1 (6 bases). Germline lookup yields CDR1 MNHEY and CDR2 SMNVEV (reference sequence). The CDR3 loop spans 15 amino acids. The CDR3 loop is CATLDRDMATDTQYF. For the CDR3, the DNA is TGTGCTACGCTGGATCGGGACATGGCGACAGATACGCAGTATTTT.

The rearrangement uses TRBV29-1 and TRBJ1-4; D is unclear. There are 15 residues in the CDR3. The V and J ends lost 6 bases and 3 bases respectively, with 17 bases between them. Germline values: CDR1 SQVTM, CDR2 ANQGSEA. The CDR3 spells CSVRQGWTANEKLFF. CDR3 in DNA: TGCAGCGTGAGACAAGGATGGACGGCTAATGAAAAACTGTTTTTT.

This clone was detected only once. The CDR3 here is CASSPGGTGAGGNTIYF. CDR3 bases: TGTGCCAGCAGCCCCGGAGGAACAGGGGCTGGCGGAAACACCATATATTTT. The rearrangement uses TRBV21-1 and TRBJ1-3; TRBD1 reflects the table's D call only, with no check against the DNA. TRBV21-1 is a pseudogene segment. The CDR3 has 17 residues.

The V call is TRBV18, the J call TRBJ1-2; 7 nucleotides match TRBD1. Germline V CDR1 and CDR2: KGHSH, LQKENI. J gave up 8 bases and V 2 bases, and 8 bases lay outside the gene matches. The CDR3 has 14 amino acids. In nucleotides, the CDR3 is TGTGCCAGCTCACCAAGGGACAGTTCTAGCGGCTACACCTTC. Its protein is CASSPRDSSSGYTF.

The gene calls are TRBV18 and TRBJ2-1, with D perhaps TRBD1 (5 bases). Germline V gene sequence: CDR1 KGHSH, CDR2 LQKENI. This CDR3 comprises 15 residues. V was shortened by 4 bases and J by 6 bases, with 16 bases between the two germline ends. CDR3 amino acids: CASSRNPSQGNEQFF. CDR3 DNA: TGTGCCAGCTCACGCAACCCATCCCAGGGCAATGAGCAGTTCTTC.

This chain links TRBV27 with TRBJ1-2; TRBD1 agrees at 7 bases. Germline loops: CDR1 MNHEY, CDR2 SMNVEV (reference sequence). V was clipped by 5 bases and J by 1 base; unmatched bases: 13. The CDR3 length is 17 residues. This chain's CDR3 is CASSLRSGQTLNYGYTF. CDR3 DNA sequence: TGTGCCAGCAGTCTCAGGTCGGGACAGACTCTTAACTATGGCTACACCTTC.

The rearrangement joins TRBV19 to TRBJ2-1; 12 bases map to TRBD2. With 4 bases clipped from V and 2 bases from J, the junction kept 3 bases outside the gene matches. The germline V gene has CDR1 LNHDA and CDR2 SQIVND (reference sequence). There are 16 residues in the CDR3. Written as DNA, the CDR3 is TGTGCCAGTAGTAAGACTAGCGGGGGCCCCTACAATGAGCAGTTCTTC. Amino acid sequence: CASSKTSGGPYNEQFF.

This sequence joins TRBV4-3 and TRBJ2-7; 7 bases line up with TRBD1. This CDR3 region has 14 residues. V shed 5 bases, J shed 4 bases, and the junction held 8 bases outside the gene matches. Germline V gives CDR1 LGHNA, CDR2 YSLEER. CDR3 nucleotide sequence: TGCGCCAGCAGCACCTACAGGGGTCGGTACGAGCAGTACTTC. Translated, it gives CASSTYRGRYEQYF.

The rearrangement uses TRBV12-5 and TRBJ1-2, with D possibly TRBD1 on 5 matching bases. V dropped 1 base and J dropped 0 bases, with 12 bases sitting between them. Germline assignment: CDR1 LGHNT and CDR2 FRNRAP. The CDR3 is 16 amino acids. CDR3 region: CASGLDVGTANYGYTF. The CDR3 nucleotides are TGTGCTAGTGGTTTGGACGTTGGGACGGCTAACTATGGCTACACCTTC.

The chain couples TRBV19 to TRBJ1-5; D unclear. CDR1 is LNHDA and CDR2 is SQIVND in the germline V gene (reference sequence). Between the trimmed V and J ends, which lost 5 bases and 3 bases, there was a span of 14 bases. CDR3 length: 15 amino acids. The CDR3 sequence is CASSFRTAYNQPQHF. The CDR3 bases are TGTGCCAGTAGTTTCCGAACAGCCTACAATCAGCCCCAGCATTTT.

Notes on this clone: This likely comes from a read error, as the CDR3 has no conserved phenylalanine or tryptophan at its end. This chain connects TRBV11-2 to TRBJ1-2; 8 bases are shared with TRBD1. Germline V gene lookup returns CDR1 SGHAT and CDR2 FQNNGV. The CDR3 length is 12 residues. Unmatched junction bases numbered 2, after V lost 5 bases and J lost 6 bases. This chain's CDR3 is CASSLQGDGYTL. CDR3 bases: TGTGCCAGCAGCCTACAGGGGGATGGCTACACCCTC.

Here the CDR3 DNA reads TGCGCCAGCAGCTTGGAGGGATGGGCCCTCCACTTT. It specifies CASSLEGWALHF. The rearrangement joins TRBV5-1 to TRBJ1-6; D uncertain. The CDR3 has 12 residues. The germline V gene encodes CDR1 SGHRS and CDR2 YFSETQ. Trimming stripped 0 bases from V and 14 bases from J, with 9 bases between.

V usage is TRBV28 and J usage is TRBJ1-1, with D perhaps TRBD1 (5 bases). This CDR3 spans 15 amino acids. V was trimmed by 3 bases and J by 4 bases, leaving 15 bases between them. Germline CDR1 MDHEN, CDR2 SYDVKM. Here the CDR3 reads CASSFQGGMGTEAFF. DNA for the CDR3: TGTGCCAGCAGTTTTCAGGGCGGGATGGGCACTGAAGCTTTCTTT.

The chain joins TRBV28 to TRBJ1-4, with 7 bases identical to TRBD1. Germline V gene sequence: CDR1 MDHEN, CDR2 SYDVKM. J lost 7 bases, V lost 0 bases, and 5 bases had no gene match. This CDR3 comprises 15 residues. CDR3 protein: CASSLCQGVGEKLFF. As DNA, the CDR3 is TGTGCCAGCAGTTTATGTCAGGGGGTCGGTGAAAAACTGTTTTTT.

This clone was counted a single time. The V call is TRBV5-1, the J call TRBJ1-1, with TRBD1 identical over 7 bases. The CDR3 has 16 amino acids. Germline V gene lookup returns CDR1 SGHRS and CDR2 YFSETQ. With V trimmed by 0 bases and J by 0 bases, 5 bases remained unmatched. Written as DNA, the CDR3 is TGCGCCAGCAGCTTGGTGGACAGGCAGATGAACACTGAAGCTTTCTTT. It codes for CASSLVDRQMNTEAFF.

The CDR3 coding sequence is TGTGCCAGTAGTATATACGGTGGACAGGGTGTACGGCAGCCCCAGCATTTT. It is translated as CASSIYGGQGVRQPQHF. The rearrangement joins TRBV19 to TRBJ1-5; 8 nucleotides line up with TRBD1. The length of the CDR3 is 17 residues. The germline gives CDR1 LNHDA, CDR2 SQIVND (reference sequence). The junction had 13 bases not matched to a gene; V was cut back by 2 bases and J by 7 bases.

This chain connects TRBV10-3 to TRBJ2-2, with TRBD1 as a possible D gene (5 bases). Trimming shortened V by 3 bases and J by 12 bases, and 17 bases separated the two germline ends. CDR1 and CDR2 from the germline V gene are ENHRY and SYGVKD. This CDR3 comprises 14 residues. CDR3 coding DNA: TGTGCCATCAGTGAATCCCAGGGTAATTCCCAGCTGTTTTTT. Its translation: CAISESQGNSQLFF.